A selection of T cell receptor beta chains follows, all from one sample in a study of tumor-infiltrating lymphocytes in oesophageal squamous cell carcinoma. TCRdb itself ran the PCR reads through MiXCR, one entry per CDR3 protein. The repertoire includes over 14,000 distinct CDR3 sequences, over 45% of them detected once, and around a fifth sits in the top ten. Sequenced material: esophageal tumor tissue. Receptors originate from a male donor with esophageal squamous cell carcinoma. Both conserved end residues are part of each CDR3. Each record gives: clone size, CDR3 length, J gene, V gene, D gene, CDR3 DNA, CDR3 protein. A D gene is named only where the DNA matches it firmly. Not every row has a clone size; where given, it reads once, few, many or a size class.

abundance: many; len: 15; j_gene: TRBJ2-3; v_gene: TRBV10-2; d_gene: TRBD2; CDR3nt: TGCGCCAGCAGTGAGCTAGCGGGAGTCCCAGATACGCAGTATTTT; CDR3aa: CASSELAGVPDTQYF
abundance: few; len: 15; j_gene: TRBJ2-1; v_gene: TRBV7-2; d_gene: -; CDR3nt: TGTGCCAGCAGCTTACTGCTGTCCGCCTACAATGAGCAGTTCTTC; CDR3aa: CASSLLLSAYNEQFF
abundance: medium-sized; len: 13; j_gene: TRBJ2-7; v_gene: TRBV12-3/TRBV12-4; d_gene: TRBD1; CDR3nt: TGTGCCAGCAGTTGGGACAGATCCTACGAGCAGTACTTC; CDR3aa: CASSWDRSYEQYF
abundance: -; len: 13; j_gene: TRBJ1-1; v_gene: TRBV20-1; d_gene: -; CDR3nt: TGCAGTGCTAGAAGACAAAGAGGCACTGAAGCTTTCTTT; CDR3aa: CSARRQRGTEAFF
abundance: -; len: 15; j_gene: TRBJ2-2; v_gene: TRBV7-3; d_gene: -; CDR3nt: TGTGCCAGCAGCTTAAGTCAATGGGACACCGGGGAGCTGTTTTTT; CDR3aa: CASSLSQWDTGELFF
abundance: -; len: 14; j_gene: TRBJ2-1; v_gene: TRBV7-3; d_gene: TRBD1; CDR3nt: TGTGCCAGCAGCTTGGGACAGAGTAAGAATGAGCAGTTCTTC; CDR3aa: CASSLGQSKNEQFF
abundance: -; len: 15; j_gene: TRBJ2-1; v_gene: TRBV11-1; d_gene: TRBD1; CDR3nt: TGTGCCAGCAGCTACGACAGGGGGCCCTACAATGAGCAGTTCTTC; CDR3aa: CASSYDRGPYNEQFF
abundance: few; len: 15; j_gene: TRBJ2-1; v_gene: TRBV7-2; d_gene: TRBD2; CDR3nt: TGTGCCAGCAGCCGGGGACTAGCGGGAGGAAGTGAGCAGTTCTTC; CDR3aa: CASSRGLAGGSEQFF
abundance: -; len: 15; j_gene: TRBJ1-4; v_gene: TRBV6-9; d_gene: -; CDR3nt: TGTGCCAGCAGGGAACTTCCGGGAAACAATGAAAAACTGTTTTTT; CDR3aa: CASRELPGNNEKLFF
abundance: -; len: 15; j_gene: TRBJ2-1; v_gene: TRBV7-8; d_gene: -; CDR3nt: TGTGCCAGCAGCTTAGTGACTAGTCCCTACAATGAGCAGTTCTTC; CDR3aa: CASSLVTSPYNEQFF
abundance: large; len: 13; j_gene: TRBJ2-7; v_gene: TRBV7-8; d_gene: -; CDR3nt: TGTGCCAGCAGCTTAGGGTTCGATTCACCCCTCCACTTC; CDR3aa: CASSLGFDSPLHF
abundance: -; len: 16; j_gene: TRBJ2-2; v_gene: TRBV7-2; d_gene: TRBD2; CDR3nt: TGTGCCAGCAGCTTAGACCTAGCGGGAATGTCCGGGGAGCTGTTTTTT; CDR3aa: CASSLDLAGMSGELFF
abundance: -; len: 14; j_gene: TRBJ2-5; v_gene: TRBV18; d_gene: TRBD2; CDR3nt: TGTGCCAGCTCACCCCCTAGCGGTCAAGAGACCCAGTACTTC; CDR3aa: CASSPPSGQETQYF
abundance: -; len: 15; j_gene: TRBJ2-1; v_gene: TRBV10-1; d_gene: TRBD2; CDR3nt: TGCGCCAGCAGTCAAACTAGCGGGGCGTTCAATGAGCAGTTCTTC; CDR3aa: CASSQTSGAFNEQFF
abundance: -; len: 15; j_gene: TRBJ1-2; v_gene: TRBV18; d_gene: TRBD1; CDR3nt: TGTGCCAGCTCACCATCGCGACAGGGCGGATATGGCTACACCTTC; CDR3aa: CASSPSRQGGYGYTF
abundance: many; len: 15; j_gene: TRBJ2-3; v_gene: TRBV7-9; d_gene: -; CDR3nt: TGTGCCAGCAGCCGCTCCGGGTCGGGGCTCGATACGCAGTATTTT; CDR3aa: CASSRSGSGLDTQYF
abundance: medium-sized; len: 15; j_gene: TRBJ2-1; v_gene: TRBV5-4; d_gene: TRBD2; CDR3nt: TGCGCCAGCGGGGCGGGAGGGGGGACCTACAATGAGCAGTTCTTC; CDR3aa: CASGAGGGTYNEQFF
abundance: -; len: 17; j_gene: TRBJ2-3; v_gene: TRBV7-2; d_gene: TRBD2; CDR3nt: TGTGCCAGCAGCTTAGGGGCTAGCGGGAGACGTACAGATACGCAGTATTTT; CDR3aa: CASSLGASGRRTDTQYF
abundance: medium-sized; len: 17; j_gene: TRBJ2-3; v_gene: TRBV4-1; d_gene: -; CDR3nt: TGCGCCAGCAGCCAAGGTTGGCGAGTGAGGGTCACAGATACGCAGTATTTT; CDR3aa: CASSQGWRVRVTDTQYF
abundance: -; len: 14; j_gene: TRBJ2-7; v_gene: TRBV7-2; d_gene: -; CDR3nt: TGTGCCAGCAGCTTAGGTAACAGAGCTTACGAGCAGTACTTC; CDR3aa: CASSLGNRAYEQYF
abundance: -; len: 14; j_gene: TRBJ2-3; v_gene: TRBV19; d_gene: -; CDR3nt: TGTGCCAGTAGTATTGGGGTACCCACAGATACGCAGTATTTT; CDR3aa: CASSIGVPTDTQYF
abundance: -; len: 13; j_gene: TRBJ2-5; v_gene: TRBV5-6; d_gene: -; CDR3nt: TGTGCCAGCAGCTTGGGGGGGGCAGCGACCCAGTACTTC; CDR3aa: CASSLGGAATQYF
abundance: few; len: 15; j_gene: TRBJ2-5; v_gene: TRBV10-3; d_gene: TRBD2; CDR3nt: TGTGCCATCAGTGATTTTGGCGGGAGGTCAGAGACCCAGTACTTC; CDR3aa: CAISDFGGRSETQYF
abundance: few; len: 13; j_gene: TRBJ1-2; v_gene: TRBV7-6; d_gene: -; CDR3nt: TGTGCCAGCAGCTTAGAATACGGGAGTGGCTACACCTTC; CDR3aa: CASSLEYGSGYTF
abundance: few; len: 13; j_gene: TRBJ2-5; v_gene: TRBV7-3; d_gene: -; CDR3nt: TGTGCCAGCAGCATACAGGGTTCGGAGACCCAGTACTTC; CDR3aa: CASSIQGSETQYF
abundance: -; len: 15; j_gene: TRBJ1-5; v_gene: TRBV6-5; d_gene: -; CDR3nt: TGTGCCAGCAGTTACAATCAGGGTAGGGATCAGCCCCAGCATTTT; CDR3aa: CASSYNQGRDQPQHF
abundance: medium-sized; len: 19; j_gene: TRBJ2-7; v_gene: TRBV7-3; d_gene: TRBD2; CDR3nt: TGTGCCAGCAGCTTCTTAGCGGGAGGGCCGTTGAGCTCCTACAATGAGCAGTACTTC; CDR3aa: CASSFLAGGPLSSYNEQYF
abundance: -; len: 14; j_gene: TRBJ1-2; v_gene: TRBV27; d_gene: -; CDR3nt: TGTGCCAGCAGTCCCTCGGGGACCATCTATGGCTACACCTTC; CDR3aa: CASSPSGTIYGYTF
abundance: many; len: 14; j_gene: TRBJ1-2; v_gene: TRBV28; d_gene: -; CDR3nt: TGTGCCAGCAGTTTACCAGACCCCTCATATGGCTACACCTTC; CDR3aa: CASSLPDPSYGYTF
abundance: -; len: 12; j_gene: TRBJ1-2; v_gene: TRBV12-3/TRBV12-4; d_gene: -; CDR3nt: TGTGCCAGCAGTTTTCTCACCGGGGGCTACACCTTC; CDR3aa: CASSFLTGGYTF
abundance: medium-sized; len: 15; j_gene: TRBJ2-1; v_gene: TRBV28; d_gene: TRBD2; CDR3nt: TGTGCCAGCACCCCGGGGGGGAGCTCCTACAATGAGCAGTTCTTC; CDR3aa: CASTPGGSSYNEQFF
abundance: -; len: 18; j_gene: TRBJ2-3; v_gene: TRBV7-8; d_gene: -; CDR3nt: TGTGCCAGCAGCTTAAGGTCCCCGGGGCAGGGGATAATAGATACGCAGTATTTT; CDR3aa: CASSLRSPGQGIIDTQYF
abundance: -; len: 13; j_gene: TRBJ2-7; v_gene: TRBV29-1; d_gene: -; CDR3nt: TGCAGCGTTGCGAGGGCACTATCCAACGAGCAGTACTTC; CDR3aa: CSVARALSNEQYF
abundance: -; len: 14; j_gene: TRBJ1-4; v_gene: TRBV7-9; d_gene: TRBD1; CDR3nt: TGTGCCAGCAGCCGCGGGACAGCGGCGGAAAAACTGTTTTTT; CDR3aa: CASSRGTAAEKLFF
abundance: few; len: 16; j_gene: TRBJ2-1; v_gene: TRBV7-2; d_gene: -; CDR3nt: TGTGCCAGCAGCTTAGGAGGGGTAGTGGCCTACAATGAGCAGTTCTTC; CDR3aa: CASSLGGVVAYNEQFF
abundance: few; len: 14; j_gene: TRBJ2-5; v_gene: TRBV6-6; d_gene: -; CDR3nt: TGTGCCAGCAGTTACTCGGGGGGAGGAGAGACCCAGTACTTC; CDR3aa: CASSYSGGGETQYF
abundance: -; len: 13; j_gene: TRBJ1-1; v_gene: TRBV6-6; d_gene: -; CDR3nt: TGTGCCAGCATCGGTTCTCGGATTGCTGAAGCTTTCTTT; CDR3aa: CASIGSRIAEAFF
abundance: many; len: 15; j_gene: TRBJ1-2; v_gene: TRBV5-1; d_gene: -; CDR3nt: TGCGCCAGCAGCTTGGACCCGACAGATGCCTATGGCTACACCTTC; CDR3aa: CASSLDPTDAYGYTF
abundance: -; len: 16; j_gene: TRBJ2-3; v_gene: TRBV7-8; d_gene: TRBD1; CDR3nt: TGTGCCAGCAGCTTAGAAGGCAGGGGGCTCGGAGATACGCAGTATTTT; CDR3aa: CASSLEGRGLGDTQYF
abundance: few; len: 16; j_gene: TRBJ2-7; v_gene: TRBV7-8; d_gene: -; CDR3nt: TGTGCCAGCAGCTTGGGTTTGGCGGGTGGATTCTACGAGCAGTACTTC; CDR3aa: CASSLGLAGGFYEQYF
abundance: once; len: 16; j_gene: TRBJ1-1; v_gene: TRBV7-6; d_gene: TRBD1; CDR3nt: TGTGCCAGCAGCCCCGGGACAGGGGAAAAGTACACTGAAGCTTTCTTT; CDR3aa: CASSPGTGEKYTEAFF
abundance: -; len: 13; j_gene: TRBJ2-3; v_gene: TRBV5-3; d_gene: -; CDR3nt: TGTGCCACCCGTCGTACCCTCACAGATACGCAGTATTTT; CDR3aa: CATRRTLTDTQYF
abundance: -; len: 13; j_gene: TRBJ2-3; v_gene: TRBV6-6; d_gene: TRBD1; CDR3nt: TGTGCCAGTAGACAGGGGGCTGCCGATACGCAGTATTTT; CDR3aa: CASRQGAADTQYF
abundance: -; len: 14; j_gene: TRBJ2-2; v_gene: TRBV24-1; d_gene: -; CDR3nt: TGTGCCACCAGTGCCCCAGGGTTGAGCGGGGAGCTGTTTTTT; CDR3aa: CATSAPGLSGELFF
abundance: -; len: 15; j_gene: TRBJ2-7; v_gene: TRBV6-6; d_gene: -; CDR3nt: TGTGCCAGCACTCCTGACTGGGGCGGCGGCGACGAGCAGTACTTC; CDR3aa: CASTPDWGGGDEQYF
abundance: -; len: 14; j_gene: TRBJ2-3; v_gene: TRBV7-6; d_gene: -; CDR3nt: TGTGCCAGCAGCCAGGGTCCCTTCACAGATACGCAGTATTTT; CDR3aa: CASSQGPFTDTQYF
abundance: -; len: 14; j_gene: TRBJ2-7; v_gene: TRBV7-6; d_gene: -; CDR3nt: TGTGCCAGCAGCTTAGGGGGGAGTAGGAATGAGCAGTACTTC; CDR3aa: CASSLGGSRNEQYF
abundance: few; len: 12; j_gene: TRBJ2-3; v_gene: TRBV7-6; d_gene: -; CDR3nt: TGTGCCAGCAGCTCCTCCACAGATACGCAGTATTTT; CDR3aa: CASSSSTDTQYF
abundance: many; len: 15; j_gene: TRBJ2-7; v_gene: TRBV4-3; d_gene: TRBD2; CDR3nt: TGCGCCAGCAGCGAGGGACTAGCGGGAGGCTACGAGCAGTACTTC; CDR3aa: CASSEGLAGGYEQYF
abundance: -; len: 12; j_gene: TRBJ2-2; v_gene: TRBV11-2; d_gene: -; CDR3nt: TGTGCCAGCAGCTTAATTGTCGGGGAGCTGTTTTTT; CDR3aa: CASSLIVGELFF
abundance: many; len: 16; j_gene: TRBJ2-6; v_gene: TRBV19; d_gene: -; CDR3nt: TGTGCCAGTAGTATCGAGGGTGTCTCTGGGGCCAACGTCCTGACTTTC; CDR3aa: CASSIEGVSGANVLTF
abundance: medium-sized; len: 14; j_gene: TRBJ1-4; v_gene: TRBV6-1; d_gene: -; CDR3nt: TGTGCCAGCAGTGATAGGCAGGGGAATGAAAAACTGTTTTTT; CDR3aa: CASSDRQGNEKLFF
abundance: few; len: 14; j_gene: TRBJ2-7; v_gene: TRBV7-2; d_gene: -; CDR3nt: TGTGCCAGCAGCCTAGACTCGAGCTCCTACGAGCAGTACTTC; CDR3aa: CASSLDSSSYEQYF
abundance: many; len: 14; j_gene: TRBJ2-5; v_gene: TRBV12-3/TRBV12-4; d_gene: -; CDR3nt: TGTGCCAGCACAGGGTCCTCAGATCAAGAGACCCAGTACTTC; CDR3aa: CASTGSSDQETQYF
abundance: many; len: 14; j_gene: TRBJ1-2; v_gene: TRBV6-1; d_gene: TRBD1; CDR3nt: TGTGCCAGCAGTGGCCAGGGGGGGAGCTATGGCTACACCTTC; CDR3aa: CASSGQGGSYGYTF
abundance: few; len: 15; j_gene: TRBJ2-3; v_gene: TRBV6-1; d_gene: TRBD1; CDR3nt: TGTGCCAGCAGGATACAGGGGTCTAGCACAGATACGCAGTATTTT; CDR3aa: CASRIQGSSTDTQYF
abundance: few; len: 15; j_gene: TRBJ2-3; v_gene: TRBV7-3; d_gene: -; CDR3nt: TGTGCCAGCAGCTCAAGGACAGGAGGGGGGGATACGCAGTATTTT; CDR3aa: CASSSRTGGGDTQYF
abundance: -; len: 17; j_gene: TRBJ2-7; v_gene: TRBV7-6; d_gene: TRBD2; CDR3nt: TGTGCCAGCAGCTTATTTGCTAGCGGGGGGGATTCTTACGAGCAGTACTTC; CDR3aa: CASSLFASGGDSYEQYF
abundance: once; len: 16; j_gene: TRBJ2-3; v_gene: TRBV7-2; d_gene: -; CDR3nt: TGTGCCAGCAGCCCGATACGCTCGGGAGTTTCAGATACGCAGTATTTT; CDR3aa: CASSPIRSGVSDTQYF
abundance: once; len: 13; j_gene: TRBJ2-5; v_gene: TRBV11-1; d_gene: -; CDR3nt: TGTGCCAGCAGCTTAGCTAGAAAAGAGACCCAGTACTTC; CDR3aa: CASSLARKETQYF